The 23 T cell receptor beta chains reported below all come from one sample, sequenced in a study of cytomegalovirus exposure and HLA in healthy donors. With 60 Vbeta and 13 Jbeta primers, the PCR was carried out. Assay used: immunoSEQ multiplex PCR; TCRdb lists only in-frame clones, some missing. The sample carries 150,000 to 200,000 clones, 80% recorded once. The sequenced material came from PBMCs. These receptors were taken from a woman in her thirties in good health and CMV-seronegative.

V and J are TRBV6-1 and TRBJ2-7, with D tentatively TRBD2 (6 bases). The CDR3 sequence is 14 residues long. The germline CDR1 and CDR2 sequences are MNHNS and SASEGT. Trimming stripped 5 bases from V and 0 bases from J, with 11 bases between. The CDR3 reads CASSRDSSSYEQYF. The CDR3 coding sequence is TGTGCCAGCAGTCGGGACTCGAGCTCCTACGAGCAGTACTTC.

This chain connects TRBV30 to TRBJ1-2; D is ambiguous. Germline V gives CDR1 GTSNPN, CDR2 SVGIG (reference sequence). Trimming took off 0 bases at V and 8 bases at J, with 10 bases between the two ends. The CDR3 loop spans 12 amino acids. This chain's CDR3 is CAWSVSGVGYTF. In DNA form, the CDR3 reads TGTGCCTGGAGTGTAAGCGGTGTGGGCTACACCTTC. The entire variable domain, with the rest obtained from reference TRBV30 and TRBJ1-2, is as follows: SQTIHQWPATLVQPVGSPLSLECTVEGTSNPNLYWYRQAAGRGLQLLFYSVGIGQISSEVPQNLSASRPQDRQFILSSKKLLLSDSGFYLCAWSVSGVGYTFGSGTRLTVV.

This rearrangement joins TRBV6-4 to TRBJ2-1; 8 bases are shared with TRBD1. Looked up from germline, CDR1 is MRHNA and CDR2 is SNTAGT. CDR3 length: 17 amino acids. V lost 2 bases to trimming and J lost 3 bases; unmatched junction nucleotides: 9. This CDR3 reads CASSDRLRTGIYNEQFF. The CDR3 DNA is TGTGCCAGCAGTGACCGTTTGAGGACAGGGATCTACAATGAGCAGTTCTTC.

This clone was recorded once. The genes are TRBV5-1 and TRBJ2-3; no clear D gene. CDR1 and CDR2 from the germline V gene are SGHRS and YFSETQ. With 0 bases removed from V and 5 bases from J, the gap between germline ends came to 13 bases. There are 15 residues in the CDR3. The CDR3 loop is CASSLVGNILDTQYF. The CDR3 DNA follows: TGCGCCAGCAGCTTGGTTGGCAATATTTTAGATACGCAGTATTTT.

The chain joins TRBV6-6 to TRBJ1-5; D is possibly TRBD1 (6 bases). Germline V gives CDR1 MNHNY, CDR2 SVGAGI (reference sequence). Trimming pared 6 bases from V and 1 base from J, leaving 16 bases between. The CDR3 has 16 residues. The CDR3 spells CASSRDGGQSNQPQHF. As DNA, the CDR3 is TGTGCCAGCAGCCGCGACGGGGGGCAAAGCAATCAGCCCCAGCATTTT.

This sequence joins TRBV7-8 and TRBJ2-7, with a possible D match to TRBD1 (6 bases). CDR3 length equals 15 residues. V gave up 2 bases and J gave up 2 bases, with 13 bases separating them. Germline CDR1 is SGHVS and CDR2 is FQNEAQ. CDR3 loop: CASSLLPGATYEQYF. The CDR3, as DNA: TGTGCCAGCAGCTTACTTCCAGGGGCTACCTACGAGCAGTACTTC.

This chain uses TRBV27 with TRBJ1-6, with TRBD1 identical over 8 bases. Germline CDR1 reads MNHEY; CDR2 reads SMNVEV (reference sequence). The CDR3 totals 13 residues. The J segment lost 8 bases and the V segment lost 4 bases, leaving 1 base of the junction unmatched. CDR3 sequence (DNA): TGTGCCAGCAGTTGGACAGGGTATTCACCCCTCCACTTT. Translating it yields CASSWTGYSPLHF.

This clone was seen a single time. The CDR3 protein is CASSQDFRGGEAFF. The CDR3, as DNA: TGCGCCAGCAGCCAAGATTTTAGAGGGGGTGAGGCTTTCTTT. This sequence joins TRBV4-3 and TRBJ1-1; a weak D match, TRBD1 (6 bases). Germline CDR1 is LGHNA and CDR2 is YSLEER. The CDR3 runs to 14 residues. V lost 0 bases to trimming and J lost 11 bases, with 16 bases between them.

This clone was seen a handful of times. This sequence joins TRBV7-2 and TRBJ2-7, with TRBD2 identical over 11 bases. The CDR3 runs to 15 residues. V lost 5 bases to trimming and J lost 0 bases; unmatched junction nucleotides: 3. Germline V CDR1 and CDR2: SGHTA, FQGNSA. The DNA of the CDR3 is TGTGCCAGCAGCACTAGCGGGGGCATCTCCTACGAGCAGTACTTC. This translates into CASSTSGGISYEQYF. The full variable domain, in which reference TRBV7-2 and TRBJ2-7 provide the parts outside the CDR3, is GAGVSQSPSNKVTEKGKDVELRCDPISGHTALYWYRQSLGQGLEFLIYFQGNSAPDKSGLPSDRFSAERTGGSVSTLTIQRTQQEDSAVYLCASSTSGGISYEQYFGPGTRLTVT.

The chain carries TRBV2 and TRBJ1-6; 10 nucleotides agree with TRBD1. The CDR3 runs to 15 residues. CDR1 is SNHLY, CDR2 FYNNEI, per germline. Trimming removed 5 bases from V and 7 bases from J; junction bases left unmatched: 5. The CDR3 loop reads CASSPPGQGNSPLHF. CDR3 sequence (DNA): TGTGCCAGCAGTCCACCGGGACAGGGGAATTCACCCCTCCACTTT.

The chain combines TRBV7-9 with TRBJ1-2; TRBD1 matches at 8 bases. Germline values: CDR1 SEHNR, CDR2 FQNEAQ (reference sequence). This CDR3 spans 14 amino acids. Losses at the gene ends were 5 bases for V and 4 bases for J; bases not matched to a gene: 6. CDR3 in DNA: TGTGCCAGCAGCGGACAGGGTAGAGCCTATGGCTACACCTTC. It specifies CASSGQGRAYGYTF.

This clone was counted only a few times. The chain carries TRBV19 and TRBJ2-1, with 7 bases identical to TRBD2. J gave up 1 base and V 4 bases, and 4 bases lay outside the gene matches. Germline values: CDR1 LNHDA, CDR2 SQIVND (reference sequence). The CDR3 is made up of 15 amino acids. CDR3 amino acids: CASSTGGMSYNEQFF. The CDR3 nucleotides read TGTGCCAGTAGTACGGGGGGAATGTCCTACAATGAGCAGTTCTTC.

The V and J genes are TRBV5-1 and TRBJ2-7; 8 nucleotides align to TRBD2. CDR1 SGHRS and CDR2 YFSETQ come from the germline V gene. The CDR3 length is 14 residues. J was trimmed by 5 bases and V by 4 bases; bases with no gene match: 8. The CDR3 DNA is TGCGCCAGCAGCGACGGGGGGGGTTTCCACGAGCAGTACTTC. It is translated as CASSDGGGFHEQYF.

V is TRBV5-1 and J is TRBJ2-7; 9 nucleotides match TRBD1. This CDR3 contains 13 residues. In germline, CDR1 is SGHRS, CDR2 YFSETQ. V shed 5 bases and J 2 bases; nucleotides not matched to a gene: 2. The CDR3 DNA reads as TGCGCCAGCAGACGACAGGGGGCCTACGAGCAGTACTTC. Protein product: CASRRQGAYEQYF.

This sequence joins TRBV7-8 and TRBJ2-7; TRBD1 matches 8 bases. The CDR3 runs 16 residues. V gave up 5 bases and J gave up 2 bases; unmatched junction bases: 11. Germline V gives CDR1 SGHVS, CDR2 FQNEAQ. CDR3 DNA: TGTGCCAGCAGCCGTCCGACAGGGGAATTCACCTACGAGCAGTACTTC. It codes for CASSRPTGEFTYEQYF.

The CDR3 region is CASSLFPGTGSSGNTIYF. CDR3 DNA sequence: TGCGCCAGCAGCTTGTTTCCCGGGACAGGGAGTTCTGGAAACACCATATATTTT. This chain joins TRBV5-1 and TRBJ1-3; 9 nucleotides align to TRBD1. J lost 1 base, V lost 1 base, and 9 bases had no gene match. Looked up from germline, CDR1 is SGHRS and CDR2 is YFSETQ. The CDR3 is 18 amino acids.

The chain joins TRBV7-8 to TRBJ2-7; 10 bases fit TRBD1. In germline, CDR1 is SGHVS, CDR2 FQNEAQ. V was clipped by 0 bases and J by 6 bases; unmatched bases: 2. The CDR3 has 14 amino acids. The CDR3 DNA sequence: TGTGCCAGCAGCTTAGCGACAGGGGGCGGCGAGCAGTACTTC. The encoded protein is CASSLATGGGEQYF.

This clone has more than one count but fewer than ten. This sequence joins TRBV5-6 and TRBJ1-6, with a possible D match to TRBD1 (6 bases). Germline V gene lookup returns CDR1 SGHDT and CDR2 YYEEEE. CDR3 size: 15 residues. V lost 0 bases, J lost 9 bases, and 13 bases lay in between. CDR3 sequence (DNA): TGTGCCAGCAGCTTGGATTGGACAGTAGGTTCACCCCTCCACTTT. This encodes CASSLDWTVGSPLHF.

This sequence joins TRBV19 and TRBJ1-1, with 8 positions matching TRBD1. V shed 5 bases and J 2 bases; nucleotides not matched to a gene: 4. CDR1 is LNHDA and CDR2 is SQIVND in the germline V gene (reference sequence). The CDR3 has 14 residues. CDR3 sequence: CASSVGQVNTEAFF. CDR3 sequence (DNA): TGTGCCAGTAGTGTGGGACAGGTCAACACTGAAGCTTTCTTT.

The chain is built from TRBV9 and TRBJ1-1; no definite D call. This CDR3 is built from 16 residues. With 0 bases removed from V and 1 base from J, the gap between germline ends came to 13 bases. Germline lookup yields CDR1 SGDLS and CDR2 YYNGEE. In DNA, the CDR3 is TGTGCCAGCAGCGTAGCGCTTGCAGGTGGGAACACTGAAGCTTTCTTT. This sequence encodes CASSVALAGGNTEAFF. Filled out from reference TRBV9 and TRBJ1-1, the complete variable domain reads DSGVTQTPKHLITATGQRVTLRCSPRSGDLSVYWYQQSLDQGLQFLIQYYNGEERAKGNILERFSAQQFPDLHSELNLSSLELGDSALYFCASSVALAGGNTEAFFGQGTRLTVV.

The chain uses TRBV18 and TRBJ2-7, with TRBD1 identical over 11 bases. V was clipped by 4 bases and J by 0 bases; unmatched bases: 2. This CDR3 has 15 residues. The germline V gene encodes CDR1 KGHSH and CDR2 LQKENI. The CDR3 is CASSQGTGGSYEQYF. In nucleotides, the CDR3 is TGTGCCAGCTCACAGGGGACAGGGGGCTCCTACGAGCAGTACTTC.

This chain connects TRBV5-1 to TRBJ2-1; D not certain. There are 12 residues in the CDR3. V gave up 3 bases and J gave up 5 bases, with 6 bases separating them. CDR1 and CDR2 (germline): SGHRS, YFSETQ. This CDR3 is CASSSQNNEQFF. The CDR3 DNA reads TGCGCCAGCAGCTCCCAAAACAATGAGCAGTTCTTC.

This clone was counted a single time. This chain links TRBV27 with TRBJ1-2; no reliable D call. The germline gives CDR1 MNHEY, CDR2 SMNVEV (reference sequence). V gave up 6 bases and J gave up 4 bases, with 6 bases separating them. This CDR3 has 11 amino acids. CDR3 loop: CASRSLYGYTF. DNA of the CDR3: TGTGCCAGCAGATCCCTCTATGGCTACACCTTC.